The 12 T cell receptor beta chains presented below share a single source sample, sequenced in a study of blood T cell repertoires in COVID-19. TCRdb keeps only in-frame clones here, not all; method: immunoSEQ multiplex PCR. The sample lists some 97,000 clones, roughly 90% occurring once. The sequencing input was peripheral blood. These receptor sequences come from a man between 60 and 75 years old with acute or convalescent COVID-19.

The J gene is TRBJ2-2, the V gene TRBV5-4; 15 nucleotides match TRBD2. The CDR3 extends over 16 amino acids. V was clipped by 4 bases and J by 7 bases; unmatched bases: 5. The germline gives CDR1 SGHNT, CDR2 YYREEE (reference sequence). CDR3 in DNA: TGTGCCAGCAGCGGGGGACTAGCGGGAGGTCACGGGGAGCTGTTTTTT. Amino acid sequence: CASSGGLAGGHGELFF.

The chain employs TRBV7-8 and TRBJ2-7, with D maybe TRBD2 (6 bases). The CDR3 spans 15 residues. V was trimmed by 1 base and J by 0 bases, leaving 10 bases between them. The V gene's germline CDR1 is SGHVS and CDR2 FQNEAQ. CDR3 bases: TGTGCCAGCAGCTTAGGCGGAGGGAGCTCCTACGAGCAGTACGTC. Translation: CASSLGGGSSYEQYV.

The chain carries TRBV27 and TRBJ2-1, with 10 positions matching TRBD1. Trimming at V came to 5 bases and at J to 2 bases, leaving 9 bases not matched to a gene. Looked up from germline, CDR1 is MNHEY and CDR2 is SMNVEV (reference sequence). This CDR3 has 17 amino acids. The chain's CDR3 is CASSPLGTGDPYNEQFF. The CDR3 DNA is TGTGCCAGCAGTCCTCTCGGGACAGGGGACCCCTACAATGAGCAGTTCTTC.

The chain couples TRBV10-3 to TRBJ2-3; 13 bases map to TRBD2. The CDR3 is 16 residues long. The V gene end was trimmed by 4 bases and the J gene end by 3 bases; junction bases not matched to a gene: 4. Germline assignment: CDR1 ENHRY and CDR2 SYGVKD. CDR3 in amino acids: CAISVETSGRTDTQYF. The CDR3 nucleotides read TGTGCCATCAGTGTCGAGACTAGCGGGAGGACAGATACGCAGTATTTT.

V gene TRBV28 combines with J gene TRBJ2-7; possibly TRBD2 for D (7 bases). The germline CDR1 and CDR2 sequences are MDHEN and SYDVKM. Between the trimmed V and J ends, which lost 7 bases and 7 bases, there was a span of 20 bases. There are 14 residues in the CDR3. For the CDR3, the DNA is TGTGCCAGCACGGACGCTGGGGGGGCCAGGGAGCAGTACTTC. It specifies CASTDAGGAREQYF.

V is TRBV11-3 and J is TRBJ2-7; TRBD1 matches 11 bases. The CDR3 sequence is 15 residues long. With 5 bases clipped from V and 2 bases from J, the junction kept 5 bases outside the gene matches. From germline, CDR1 is SGHNT and CDR2 YENEEA. CDR3 nucleotide sequence: TGTGCCAGCAGCCCGGACAGGGGGCGAGCCTACGAGCAGTACGTC. Protein: CASSPDRGRAYEQYV.

The chain has TRBV11-2 and TRBJ2-5; D not resolved. CDR3 size: 15 residues. Looked up from germline, CDR1 is SGHAT and CDR2 is FQNNGV. V was trimmed by 1 base and J by 5 bases, leaving 14 bases between them. In DNA form, the CDR3 reads TGTGCCAGCAGCTTAGGGCTCGAAGCCGGGGAGACCCAGTACTTC. It encodes CASSLGLEAGETQYF.

The genes are TRBV19 and TRBJ1-4; D is undetermined. CDR3 length equals 14 residues. CDR1 and CDR2 (germline): LNHDA, SQIVND (reference sequence). Trimming removed 5 bases from V and 0 bases from J, with 7 bases in between. CDR3 coding DNA: TGTGCCAGTAGTCCGGGGACAACTAATGAAAAACTGTTTTTT. It specifies CASSPGTTNEKLFF.

This chain connects TRBV27 to TRBJ2-5, with D possibly TRBD2 on 5 matching bases. V was trimmed by 5 bases and J by 5 bases, leaving 15 bases between them. This CDR3 has 14 residues. Germline CDR1 and CDR2: MNHEY and SMNVEV (reference sequence). This CDR3 reads CASSMGVPGETQYF. CDR3 sequence (DNA): TGTGCCAGCAGTATGGGCGTCCCGGGGGAGACCCAGTACTTC.

The gene calls are TRBV3-1 (or the pseudogene TRBV3-2) and TRBJ2-6; D gene ambiguous. The germline gives CDR1 LGHDT, CDR2 YNNKEL (reference sequence). The CDR3 runs 15 residues. V was cut by 4 bases and J by 3 bases, with 10 bases left in between. The CDR3 DNA reads TGTGCCAGCAGCCCCGAGGAGTTTGGGGCCAACGTCCTGACTTTC. It is translated as CASSPEEFGANVLTF.

The chain joins TRBV24-1 to TRBJ1-2; D is perhaps TRBD1 (6 bases). The germline V and J ends were trimmed by 4 bases and 6 bases, with 14 bases remaining between them. Germline-derived CDR1 and CDR2 are KGHDR and SFDVKD. The CDR3 runs 14 residues. CDR3: CATSDWPGTNGYTF. CDR3 bases: TGTGCCACCAGTGACTGGCCCGGGACAAATGGCTACACCTTC.

The chain joins TRBV27 to TRBJ2-7; 8 positions agree with TRBD2. CDR3 length equals 14 residues. Trimming at V came to 6 bases and at J to 3 bases, leaving 7 bases not matched to a gene. Germline loops: CDR1 MNHEY, CDR2 SMNVEV (reference sequence). The CDR3 DNA is TGTGCCAGCAGGCCGGGGGGGACAATCTACGAGCAGTACTTC. Translated, it gives CASRPGGTIYEQYF.